Each of the 14 T cell receptor beta chains below was sequenced from the same sample in a study of OX40 agonist ivuxolimab in advanced cancers. Data came from immunoSEQ multiplex PCR; TCRdb stores just in-frame clones and leaves some out. The table lists 13,000 or so clones, 81% of them singletons. Sample: CD4+ or CD8+ T cells sorted from blood, taken in a trial of the OX40 agonist ivuxolimab. These TCRs come from an adult with an advanced solid tumor such as melanoma, head and neck, liver or kidney cancer.

V usage is TRBV9 and J usage is TRBJ1-5; D gene unclear. Trimming pared 0 bases from V and 7 bases from J, leaving 8 bases between. Germline assignment: CDR1 SGDLS and CDR2 YYNGEE. The CDR3 has 13 residues. In DNA, the CDR3 is TGTGCCAGCAGCGTAGCCGCCGGACAGCCCCAGCATTTT. Its translation: CASSVAAGQPQHF.

This sequence joins TRBV18 and TRBJ2-2; unclear D gene. This CDR3 has 11 amino acids. Germline V CDR1 and CDR2: KGHSH, LQKENI. The ends were cut back, 3 bases at V and 7 bases at J, with 3 bases in the middle. For the CDR3, the DNA is TGTGCCAGCTCACCCGACGGGGAGCTGTTTTTT. It codes for CASSPDGELFF.

The V call is TRBV27, the J call TRBJ2-7, with D perhaps matching TRBD1 (6 bases). V was shortened by 6 bases and J by 4 bases, with 10 bases between the two germline ends. CDR1 is MNHEY, CDR2 SMNVEV, per germline (reference sequence). This CDR3 has 12 residues. DNA of the CDR3: TGTGCCAGCAGGGGGGACACTTACGAGCAGTACTTC. Amino acids: CASRGDTYEQYF.

The chain links TRBV6-4 to TRBJ2-1; 7 positions agree with TRBD1. The CDR3 runs to 15 residues. Germline V CDR1 and CDR2: MRHNA, SNTAGT. V gave up 5 bases and J gave up 8 bases; unmatched junction bases: 12. CDR3 loop: CASSTGVSGRDEQFF. The CDR3 DNA reads as TGTGCCAGCAGTACAGGGGTTAGTGGTAGAGATGAGCAGTTCTTC.

The V gene is TRBV27, the J gene TRBJ2-3; D is unclear. Germline V gene sequence: CDR1 MNHEY, CDR2 SMNVEV (reference sequence). This CDR3 is built from 13 residues. Trimming left V 3 bases short and J 1 base short, with 5 bases between. This chain's CDR3 is CASSFLGTDTQYF. The CDR3 DNA reads as TGTGCCAGCAGTTTTTTGGGCACAGATACGCAGTATTTT.

V usage is TRBV2 and J usage is TRBJ2-7; D perhaps matches TRBD1 (6 bases). CDR1 and CDR2 (germline): SNHLY, FYNNEI. The V end was cut by 4 bases, the J end by 6 bases, with 16 bases between. This CDR3 spans 14 amino acids. Here the CDR3 reads CASSVRQDLSEQYF. The CDR3 DNA reads as TGTGCCAGCAGTGTTAGACAGGATTTGTCCGAGCAGTACTTC.

The chain joins TRBV28 to TRBJ2-3; 8 bases fit TRBD2. The CDR3 covers 15 residues. J gave up 5 bases and V 10 bases, and 14 bases lay outside the gene matches. Germline CDR1 reads MDHEN; CDR2 reads SYDVKM. Here the CDR3 reads CATTIPGLDEDTQYF. In DNA, the CDR3 is TGTGCCACCACTATTCCGGGACTAGATGAAGATACGCAGTATTTT.

J is TRBJ2-1 and V is TRBV21-1; the DNA was not used to check the table's D call, TRBD2. TRBV21-1 is shown as a pseudogene. The CDR3 totals 10 residues. CDR3: CASTFGEQFF. The CDR3 DNA reads as TGTGCCAGCACCTTCGGGGAGCAGTTCTTC.

The CDR3 nucleotides read TGTGCCAGCTCACCACAGGGGATCACTGAAGCTTTCTTT. This codes for CASSPQGITEAFF. This chain links TRBV18 with TRBJ1-1, with TRBD1 as a possible D gene (5 bases). The CDR3 is 13 amino acids. Trimming removed 1 base from V and 4 bases from J, with 7 bases in between. Germline CDR1 and CDR2: KGHSH and LQKENI.

The CDR3 loop is CATSNGGLHGYTF. The CDR3 DNA sequence: TGTGCCACCAGCAACGGGGGGCTCCATGGCTACACCTTC. This rearrangement joins TRBV15 to TRBJ1-2; D perhaps matches TRBD1 (6 bases). The V end lost 4 bases, the J end lost 6 bases, and 12 bases lay between the germline ends. The CDR3 runs 13 residues. Per the germline V gene, CDR1 is LNHNV and CDR2 is YYDKDF (reference sequence).

This clone was detected once. The chain couples TRBV11-2 to TRBJ2-3, with 13 bases matching TRBD2. The J segment lost 6 bases and the V segment lost 4 bases, leaving 4 bases of the junction unmatched. The CDR3 is made up of 15 amino acids. The germline V gene encodes CDR1 SGHAT and CDR2 FQNNGV. The CDR3 DNA sequence: TGTGCCAGCAGCTCGGGACTAGCGGGGTTGGATACGCAGTATTTT. Translated, it gives CASSSGLAGLDTQYF.

The chain combines TRBV6-5 with TRBJ2-5, with unresolved D. Germline V gene lookup returns CDR1 MNHEY and CDR2 SVGAGI. The length of the CDR3 is 13 residues. V shed 6 bases and J shed 5 bases, with 13 bases lying between them. The CDR3 protein is CASRGRASETQYF. The DNA of the CDR3 is TGTGCCAGCAGGGGTAGGGCCTCGGAGACCCAGTACTTC.

This sequence joins TRBV6-4 and TRBJ2-3, with TRBD2 matching over 9 bases. The CDR3 has 16 amino acids. The germline V gene has CDR1 MRHNA and CDR2 SNTAGT. V was pared by 0 bases and J by 4 bases, with 5 bases of the junction left unmatched. Here the CDR3 DNA reads TGTGCCAGCAGTGACTCGGGTAGCGGGAGCCCAGATACGCAGTATTTT. Protein: CASSDSGSGSPDTQYF.

V is TRBV7-9 and J is TRBJ2-7; D assignment may be TRBD1 or TRBD2 (6 bases each). The CDR3 runs to 15 residues. In germline, CDR1 is SEHNR, CDR2 FQNEAQ (reference sequence). V lost 3 bases to trimming and J lost 0 bases, with 12 bases between them. CDR3 protein: CASSFGGQNSYEQYF. The CDR3 region has the DNA TGTGCCAGCAGCTTCGGGGGCCAGAACTCCTACGAGCAGTACTTC.